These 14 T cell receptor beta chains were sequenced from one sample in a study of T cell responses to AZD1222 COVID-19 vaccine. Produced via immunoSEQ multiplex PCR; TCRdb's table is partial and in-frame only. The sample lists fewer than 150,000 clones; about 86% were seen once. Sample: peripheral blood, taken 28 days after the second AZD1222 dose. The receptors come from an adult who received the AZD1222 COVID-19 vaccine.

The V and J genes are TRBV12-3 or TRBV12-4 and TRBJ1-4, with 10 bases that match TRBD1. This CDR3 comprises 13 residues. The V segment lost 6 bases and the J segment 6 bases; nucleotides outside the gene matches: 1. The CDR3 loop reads CASRGTGDEKLFF. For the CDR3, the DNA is TGTGCCAGCAGGGGGACAGGGGATGAAAAACTGTTTTTT.

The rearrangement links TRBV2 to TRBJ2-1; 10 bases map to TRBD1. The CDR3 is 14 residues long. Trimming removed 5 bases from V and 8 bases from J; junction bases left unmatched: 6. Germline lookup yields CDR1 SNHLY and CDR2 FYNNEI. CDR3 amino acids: CASSWTGGNDEQFF. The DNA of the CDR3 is TGTGCCAGCAGTTGGACAGGGGGAAATGATGAGCAGTTCTTC.

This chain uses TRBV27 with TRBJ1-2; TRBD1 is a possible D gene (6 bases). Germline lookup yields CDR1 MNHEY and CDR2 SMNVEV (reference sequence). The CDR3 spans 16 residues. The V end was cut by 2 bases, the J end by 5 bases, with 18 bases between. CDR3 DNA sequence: TGTGCCAGCAGTTTAGCCGGGGGGGGCCTTGGGTATGGCTACACCTTC. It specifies CASSLAGGGLGYGYTF.

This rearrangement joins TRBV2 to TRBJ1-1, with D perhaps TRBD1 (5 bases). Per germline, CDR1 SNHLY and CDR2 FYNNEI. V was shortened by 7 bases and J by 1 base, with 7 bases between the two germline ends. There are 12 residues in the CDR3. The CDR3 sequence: CASIGTNTEAFF. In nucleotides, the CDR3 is TGTGCCAGCATTGGGACGAACACTGAAGCTTTCTTT.

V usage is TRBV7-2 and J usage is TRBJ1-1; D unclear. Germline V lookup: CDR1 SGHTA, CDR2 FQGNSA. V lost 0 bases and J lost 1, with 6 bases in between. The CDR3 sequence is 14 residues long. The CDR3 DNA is TGTGCCAGCAGCTTAGCCGCGACGAACACTGAAGCTTTCTTT. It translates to CASSLAATNTEAFF.

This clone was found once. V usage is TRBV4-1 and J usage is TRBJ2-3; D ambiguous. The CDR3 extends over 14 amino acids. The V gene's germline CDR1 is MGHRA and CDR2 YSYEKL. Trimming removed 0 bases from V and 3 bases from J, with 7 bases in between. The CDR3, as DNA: TGCGCCAGCAGCCAAGATCAGGAAACAGATACGCAGTATTTT. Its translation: CASSQDQETDTQYF.

The CDR3 DNA reads TGTGCCAGCAGCGTCGGGTCTAACACCGGGGAGCTGTTTTTT. It yields the protein CASSVGSNTGELFF. V is TRBV7-3 and J is TRBJ2-2; D is unclear. The V and J ends lost 5 bases and 2 bases respectively, with 9 bases between them. The CDR3 runs 14 residues. In germline, CDR1 is SGHTA, CDR2 FQGTGA.

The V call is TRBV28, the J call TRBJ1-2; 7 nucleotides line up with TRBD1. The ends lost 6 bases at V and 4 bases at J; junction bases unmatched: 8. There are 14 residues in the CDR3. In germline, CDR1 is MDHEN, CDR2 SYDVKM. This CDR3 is CASSPADRVYGYTF. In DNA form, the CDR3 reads TGTGCCAGCAGCCCCGCAGACAGGGTCTATGGCTACACCTTC.

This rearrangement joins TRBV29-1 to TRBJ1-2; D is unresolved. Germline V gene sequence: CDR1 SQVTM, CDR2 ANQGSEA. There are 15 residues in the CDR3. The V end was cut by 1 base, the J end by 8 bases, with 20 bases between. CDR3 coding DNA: TGCAGCGTTGAAGTGGAAGGCAGGCTTTTGGTAGGCTACACCTTC. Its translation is CSVEVEGRLLVGYTF.

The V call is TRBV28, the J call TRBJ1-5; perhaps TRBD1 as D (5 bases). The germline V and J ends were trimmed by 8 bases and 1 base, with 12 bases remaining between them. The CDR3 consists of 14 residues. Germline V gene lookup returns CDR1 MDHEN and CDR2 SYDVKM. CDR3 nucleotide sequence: TGTGCCAGCGCTGGGGCAGGAAGCAATCAGCCCCAGCATTTT. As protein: CASAGAGSNQPQHF.

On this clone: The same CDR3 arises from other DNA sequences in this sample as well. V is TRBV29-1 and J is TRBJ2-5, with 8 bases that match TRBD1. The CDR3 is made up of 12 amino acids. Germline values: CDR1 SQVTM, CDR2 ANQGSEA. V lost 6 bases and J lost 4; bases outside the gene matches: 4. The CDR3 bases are TGCAGCGTCCCCGGACAGGGAGAGACCCAGTACTTC. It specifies CSVPGQGETQYF.

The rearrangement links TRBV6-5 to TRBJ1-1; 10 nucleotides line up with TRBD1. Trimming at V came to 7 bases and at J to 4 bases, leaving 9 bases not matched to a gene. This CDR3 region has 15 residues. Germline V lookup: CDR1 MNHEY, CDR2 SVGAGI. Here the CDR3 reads CASKRTGGEVTEAFF. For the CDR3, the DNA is TGTGCCAGCAAAAGGACAGGGGGGGAGGTCACTGAAGCTTTCTTT.

The CDR3 bases are TGTGCCAGCAGCTTGGTGGCAGGGGGCTTAACTTTCTTT. This codes for CASSLVAGGLTFF. V usage is TRBV5-6 and J usage is TRBJ1-1; TRBD1 aligns across 8 bases. V was clipped by 0 bases and J by 12 bases; unmatched bases: 7. In germline, CDR1 is SGHDT, CDR2 YYEEEE. This CDR3 is 13 amino acids long.

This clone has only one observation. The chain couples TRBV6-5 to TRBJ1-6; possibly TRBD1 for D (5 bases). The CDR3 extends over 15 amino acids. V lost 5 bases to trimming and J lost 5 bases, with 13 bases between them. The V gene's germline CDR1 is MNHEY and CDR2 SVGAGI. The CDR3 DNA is TGTGCCAGCAGTCCCCCGGGACCAAATAATTCACCCCTCCACTTT. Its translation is CASSPPGPNNSPLHF.